This TCR beta chain originates from a study of low-dose radiotherapy and immunotherapy resistance in tumors (dated by TCRdb to between 2022 and 2023). At the level of the whole study: In Cohort 1, each fraction delivered 0.5 Gy every 2 weeks, and the prescribed total PTV dose was 6.5 Gy. For Cohort 2, the dose was 1 Gy per fraction given every two weeks, adding up to 13 Gy in total across 26 weeks. Cyclophosphamide 200 mg/m2 was administered intravenously every two weeks, one day before each radiation and immunotherapy administration. Randomization of trial participants into treatment groups was not performed. Starting on cycle 1 day 1, patients took 300 mg of aspirin by mouth once a day for four cycles. Nivolumab and ipilimumab were both given intravenously, with nivolumab at a 240 mg flat dose every two weeks and ipilimumab at 1 mg/kg every six weeks. Eight patients were included in the translational analysis: three from the first dose cohort and the first five from the second dose cohort.

The label giving this sample's time point can be read as: after trial treatment. The treatment or condition label, as the study defines it: LDRT plus nivolumab, ipilimumab, low-dose cyclophosphamide and aspirin (RACIN trial). The donors took part in RACIN, a single-arm, phase I, dose-escalation trial that combined nivolumab, ipilimumab, aspirin, low-dose cyclophosphamide and low-dose radiotherapy. To be eligible, a patient needed to have an advanced solid tumor that was TIL-negative. This clonotype was detected many times. It lacks a known antigen. At one end, the junction sequence differs from germline, possibly due to a read error. The instrument was an Illumina HiSeq 2500. Superscript III and a set of TRAV- and TRBV-specific primers were used to synthesize first-strand cDNA, so that both TCRalpha and TCRbeta chains were covered. TCRs were amplified for 20 to 25 PCR cycles with Phusion, using a constant-region primer paired with the adapter attached to the V primers. The isolated mRNA was amplified using the MessageAmp II aRNA Amplification Kit, with in vitro transcription performed for roughly 15 hours at 37 degrees C. mRNA for TCR sequencing was isolated with the Dynabeads mRNA DIRECT Purification Kit. Indexed Illumina adapters were added in a second approximately 26-cycle Phusion PCR, and the resulting products were purified with AMPure XP beads. Under the source paper's analysis protocol: Using custom Perl scripts, TCR sequences encoding the same protein were pooled, out-of-frame sequences were removed, and the abundance of each clonotype was computed. Any TCR sequence backed by just one read was left out of the analysis. The metrics used to describe the repertoires included Shannon entropy, Gini index, clonality, richness, and the frequency of TCRs shared between repertoires. TCRdb reworked the public reads: Q25 trimming with fastp, MiXCR clone assembly, productive beta chains retained. Rows with a matching CDR3 protein are joined into one entry that keeps the most common DNA and genes. For this entry, the V and J calls and clone size follow TCRdb and not the study's own pipeline. The sample has more than 90,000 distinct CDR3 sequences on record, 20% of them singletons. Together, the top ten hold 4.1% of the sample.

This sequence originates from a male donor with prostate cancer. The sample was PBMCs, taken after low-dose radiotherapy plus immunotherapy.

The DNA reads TGTGCCAGCAGCCCACAAGGCGGTGCGAACACCGGGGAGCTGTTTTTT. It translates as CASSPQGGANTGELFF. Recombination linked TRBV5-1 to TRBJ2-2; the D gene lacks a confident call. CDR1 is given as SGHRS and CDR2 as YFSETQ, both from the germline V gene. From the cysteine up to the phenylalanine, the CDR3 has a length of 16 residues. Only the CDR3 DNA is retained, 48 bases long and in frame from the first base.